This TCR beta chain is from a study of tumor-infiltrating lymphocytes in primary liver carcinoma. On the study more broadly: Both sexes were represented among patients, who were 30 to 69 years old.

With respect to this clonotype: Antigen specificity is unknown. A junction end diverges from the germline sequence, so it may reflect a read error.

The germline CDR1 and CDR2 sequences are SGHAT and FQDESV (reference sequence). The CDR3 extends over 16 amino acids. Blood RNA was derived from unsorted whole blood, and germline DNA was extracted too. Four milliliters of peripheral blood were collected before surgery. Study observations and caveats: Top-250-clone fractions were significantly higher in tumors than in blood (p = 0.039). The study found tumor-adjacent and tumor-blood pairs overlapped less than tumor region pairs.

The authors made TCR beta cDNA from about 500 ng total RNA with a constant-region primer. TCR beta libraries came from three nested multiplex PCR rounds using slightly modified ARM-PCR. With TRBV1-TRBV30 forward primers and a C-beta reverse primer, the first two PCR rounds were run for approximately 9 cycles each. TCRdb redid the calling of the multiplex PCR reads with MiXCR, one entry per CDR3 protein. Of some 190,000 distinct CDR3 sequences in the sample, over 50% are singletons; the top ten hold 65% to 80%. The sequence was obtained from a middle-aged man with primary liver carcinoma and hepatitis B virus infection. Source material: peripheral blood. This sequence joins TRBV11-1 and TRBJ2-5, with 7 bases that match TRBD2. The CDR3 loop reads CASSQVLGGNQGTQYF. DNA of the CDR3: TGCGCCAGCAGCCAAGTCCTGGGGGGGAACCAAGGGACCCAGTACTTC. The full variable domain, in which reference TRBV11-1 and TRBJ2-5 provide the parts outside the CDR3, is EAEVAQSPRYKITEKSQAVAFWCDPISGHATLYWYRQILGQGPELLVQFQDESVVDDSQLPKDRFSAERLKGVDSTLKIQPAELGDSAMYLCASSQVLGGNQGTQYFGPGTRLLVL.